This T cell receptor beta chain stems from a study of T cell changes during pregnancy in multiple sclerosis. Repertoires were generated with immunoSEQ multiplex PCR, while TCRdb's copy carries only in-frame clones and drops some. The repertoire holds tens of thousands of clones, about nine tenths seen once, with 0.5% in the top ten. V was shortened by 3 bases and J by 4 bases, with 13 bases between the two germline ends. CDR3 length: 15 amino acids. Germline lookup yields CDR1 SNHLY and CDR2 FYNNEI. The sequence derives from a female donor with multiple sclerosis, enrolled in a pregnancy study. The chain employs TRBV2 and TRBJ1-5; D is undetermined. The sample was CD4+ T cells from peripheral blood mononuclear cells, taken in the third trimester of pregnancy. The CDR3 DNA sequence: TGTGCCAGCAGTGAGGGAGGGCAAAGAAATCAGCCCCAGCATTTT. Protein product: CASSEGGQRNQPQHF.